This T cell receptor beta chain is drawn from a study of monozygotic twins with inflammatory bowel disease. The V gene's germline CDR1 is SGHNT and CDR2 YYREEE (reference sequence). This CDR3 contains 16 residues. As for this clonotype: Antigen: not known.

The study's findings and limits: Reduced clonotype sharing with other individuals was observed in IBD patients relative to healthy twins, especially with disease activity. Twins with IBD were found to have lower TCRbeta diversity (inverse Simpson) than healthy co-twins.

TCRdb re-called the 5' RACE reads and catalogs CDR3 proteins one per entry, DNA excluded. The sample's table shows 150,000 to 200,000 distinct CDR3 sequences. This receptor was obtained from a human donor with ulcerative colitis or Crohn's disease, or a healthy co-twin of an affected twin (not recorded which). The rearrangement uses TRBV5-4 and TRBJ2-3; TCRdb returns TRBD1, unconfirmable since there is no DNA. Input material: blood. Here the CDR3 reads CASSFDRGRPTDTQYF.